The 11 T cell receptor beta chains below come from one sample, sequenced in a study of type 1 and type 2 diabetes patients. Genomic DNA was the PCR template. A primer set of 30 forward and 13 reverse primers amplified the CDR3. Using its own MiXCR run on the multiplex PCR reads, TCRdb lists one record per CDR3 protein. The sample yields around 300,000 distinct CDR3 sequences, around 47% seen once. Source material: peripheral blood mononuclear cells (PBMCs). These receptors were taken from a man between 18 and 35 years old with type 2 diabetes.

This rearrangement joins TRBV10-1 to TRBJ2-5; 9 bases map to TRBD1. V lost 7 bases and J lost 4; bases outside the gene matches: 19. Per germline, CDR1 WNHNN and CDR2 SYGVQD (reference sequence). The CDR3 totals 18 residues. Here the CDR3 reads CASTSTHSGTGRRETQYF. The CDR3 DNA is TGCGCCAGCACTTCGACTCATTCCGGGACAGGGAGGCGAGAGACCCAGTACTTC.

This clonotype was picked up many times. The J gene is TRBJ2-7, the V gene TRBV2; perhaps TRBD2 as D (6 bases). Germline loops: CDR1 SNHLY, CDR2 FYNNEI. The CDR3 is 14 amino acids. V was cut by 6 bases and J by 4 bases, with 16 bases left in between. Here the CDR3 reads CASRTGTASYEQYF. CDR3 sequence (DNA): TGTGCCAGCAGAACCGGGACTGCCTCATACGAGCAGTACTTC.

This clonotype was seen only a few times. The chain links TRBV12-3 or TRBV12-4 to TRBJ2-2; 9 nucleotides match TRBD1. This CDR3 has 15 residues. The V segment lost 3 bases and the J segment 5 bases; nucleotides outside the gene matches: 4. CDR3 DNA sequence: TGTGCCAGCAGTTTCACGGGACAGGGAACCGGGGAGCTGTTTTTT. Translated: CASSFTGQGTGELFF.

Ten or more counts support this clonotype. The genes are TRBV14 and TRBJ2-7; no definite D call. The CDR3 is 12 amino acids. Germline values: CDR1 SGHDN, CDR2 FVKESK. V gave up 0 bases and J gave up 5 bases, with 5 bases separating them. CDR3 DNA sequence: TGTGCCAGCAGCCAAGAAAGTGACGAGCAGTACTTC. Translated: CASSQESDEQYF.

The genes are TRBV5-1 and TRBJ1-1, with D tentatively TRBD1 (6 bases). This CDR3 spans 15 amino acids. V was cut by 5 bases and J by 0 bases, with 14 bases left in between. Germline V lookup: CDR1 SGHRS, CDR2 YFSETQ. In nucleotides, the CDR3 is TGCGCCAGCAGATCGGGAGCAGGGGTGAACACTGAAGCTTTCTTT. Translated: CASRSGAGVNTEAFF.

The chain carries TRBV10-2 and TRBJ1-4; D not resolved. In germline, CDR1 is WSHSY, CDR2 SAAADI. CDR3 length equals 17 residues. V was cut by 2 bases and J by 0 bases, with 13 bases left in between. The CDR3 DNA is TGCGCCAGCAGTGAGCTTACTGGCACTCCAACTAATGAAAAACTGTTTTTT. Protein sequence: CASSELTGTPTNEKLFF.

As to this clonotype: The germline gene is not matched at one end of the junction; a read error may be the cause. The genes are TRBV7-3 and TRBJ2-5, with 9 bases fitting TRBD1. The germline V gene has CDR1 SGHTA and CDR2 FQGTGA. The CDR3 sequence is 14 residues long. The CDR3 spells CASSPGQGQGTQYF. The CDR3 nucleotides are TGTGCCAGCAGCCCCGGACAGGGGCAAGGGACCCAGTACTTC.

This clonotype turned up a few times. The chain is built from TRBV27 and TRBJ2-7; D is possibly TRBD2 (6 bases). The length of the CDR3 is 15 residues. Germline V gene sequence: CDR1 MNHEY, CDR2 SMNVEV (reference sequence). The ends were cut back, 3 bases at V and 2 bases at J, with 14 bases in the middle. The CDR3 loop is CASSLGVAAPYEQYF. CDR3 bases: TGTGCCAGCAGTTTGGGGGTAGCGGCACCCTACGAGCAGTACTTC.

This chain joins TRBV19 and TRBJ2-3, with TRBD2 matching over 10 bases. The CDR3 spans 19 residues. Germline CDR1 reads LNHDA; CDR2 reads SQIVND (reference sequence). With 3 bases clipped from V and 3 bases from J, the junction kept 15 bases outside the gene matches. The chain's CDR3 is CASSMSQRGGTVLTDTQYF. The CDR3 DNA is TGTGCCAGTAGTATGTCGCAGCGGGGGGGTACGGTACTGACAGATACGCAGTATTTT.

This sequence joins TRBV28 and TRBJ2-7; D might be TRBD2 (6 bases). Germline values: CDR1 MDHEN, CDR2 SYDVKM. The CDR3 extends over 13 amino acids. Trimming took off 6 bases at V and 4 bases at J, with 13 bases between the two ends. The CDR3 bases are TGTGCCAGCAGAGGGAAGGGACTGTACGAGCAGTACTTC. Translating gives CASRGKGLYEQYF.

The CDR3 DNA reads as TGTGCCAGCAGTTATCGGCGAAAGGGTCCCGGGGAGCTGTTTTTT. Its protein product is CASSYRRKGPGELFF. V and J are TRBV6-6 and TRBJ2-2; no clear D. CDR1 MNHNY and CDR2 SVGAGI come from the germline V gene (reference sequence). There are 15 residues in the CDR3. The V and J ends lost 3 bases and 6 bases respectively, with 14 bases between them.